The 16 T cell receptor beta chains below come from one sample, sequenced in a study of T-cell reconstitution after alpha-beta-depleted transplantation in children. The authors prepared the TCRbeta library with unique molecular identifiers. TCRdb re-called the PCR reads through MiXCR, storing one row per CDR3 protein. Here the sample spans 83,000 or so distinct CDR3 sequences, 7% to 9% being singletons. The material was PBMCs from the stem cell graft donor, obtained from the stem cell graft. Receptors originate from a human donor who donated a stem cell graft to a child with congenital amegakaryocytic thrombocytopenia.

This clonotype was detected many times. CDR3 in DNA: TGTGCCAGCAGCTTAGGCGGGGCCCAAGGGAGTGAGCAGTTCTTC. Amino acid sequence: CASSLGGAQGSEQFF. This chain links TRBV7-2 with TRBJ2-1; a weak D match, TRBD2 (6 bases). CDR3 size: 15 residues. Per germline, CDR1 SGHTA and CDR2 FQGNSA. The ends were cut back, 1 base at V and 9 bases at J, with 16 bases in the middle.

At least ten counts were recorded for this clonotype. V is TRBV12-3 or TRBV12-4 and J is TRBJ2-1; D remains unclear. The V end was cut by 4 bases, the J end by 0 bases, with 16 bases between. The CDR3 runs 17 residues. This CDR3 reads CASSYSTVRGSYNEQFF. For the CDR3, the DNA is TGTGCCAGCAGTTACTCCACCGTTCGAGGCTCCTACAATGAGCAGTTCTTC.

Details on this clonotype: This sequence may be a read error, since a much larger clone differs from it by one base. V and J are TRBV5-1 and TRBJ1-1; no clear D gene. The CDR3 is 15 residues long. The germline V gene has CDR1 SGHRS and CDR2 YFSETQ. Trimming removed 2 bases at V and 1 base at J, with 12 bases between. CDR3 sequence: CASSLSRTSNTEAFF. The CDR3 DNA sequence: TGCGCCAGCAGCTTAAGTCGCACTTCGAACACTGAAGCTTTCTTT.

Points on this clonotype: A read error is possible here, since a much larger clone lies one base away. The CDR3 is CASSRLSHNDRGHFF. In DNA form, the CDR3 reads TGTGCCAGCAGCCGTCTTTCTCATAATGATAGGGGGCATTTCTTC. The chain couples TRBV7-6 to TRBJ2-1; 7 nucleotides align to TRBD1. Germline V lookup: CDR1 SGHVS, CDR2 FNYEAQ. The CDR3 is 15 amino acids. V lost 5 bases, J lost 16 bases, and 20 bases stayed unmatched.

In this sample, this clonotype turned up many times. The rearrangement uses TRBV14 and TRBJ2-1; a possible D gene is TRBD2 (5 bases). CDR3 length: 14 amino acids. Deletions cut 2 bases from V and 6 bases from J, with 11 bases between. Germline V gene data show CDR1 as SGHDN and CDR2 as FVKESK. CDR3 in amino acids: CASSQWQGLNEQFF. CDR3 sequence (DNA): TGTGCCAGCAGCCAATGGCAAGGACTCAATGAGCAGTTCTTC.

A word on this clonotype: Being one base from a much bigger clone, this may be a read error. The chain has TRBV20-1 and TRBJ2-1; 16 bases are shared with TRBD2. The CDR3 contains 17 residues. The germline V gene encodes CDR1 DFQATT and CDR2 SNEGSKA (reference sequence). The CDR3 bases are TGCTGTGCTAGGGCGGGACTAGCGGGAGGGGGCTACAATGAGCAGTTCTTC. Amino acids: CCARAGLAGGGYNEQFF.

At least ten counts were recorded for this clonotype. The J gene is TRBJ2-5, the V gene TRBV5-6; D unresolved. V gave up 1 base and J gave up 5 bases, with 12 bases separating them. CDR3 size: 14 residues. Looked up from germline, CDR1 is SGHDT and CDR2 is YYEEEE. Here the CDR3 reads CASSLLGKAETQYF. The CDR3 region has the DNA TGTGCCAGCAGCTTGCTCGGAAAGGCGGAGACCCAGTACTTC.

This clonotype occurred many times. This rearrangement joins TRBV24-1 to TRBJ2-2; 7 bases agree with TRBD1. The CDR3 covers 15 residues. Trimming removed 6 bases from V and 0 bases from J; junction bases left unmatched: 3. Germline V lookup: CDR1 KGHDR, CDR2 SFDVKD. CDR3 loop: CATSPGQANTGELFF. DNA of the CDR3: TGTGCCACCAGTCCCGGACAGGCGAACACCGGGGAGCTGTTTTTT.

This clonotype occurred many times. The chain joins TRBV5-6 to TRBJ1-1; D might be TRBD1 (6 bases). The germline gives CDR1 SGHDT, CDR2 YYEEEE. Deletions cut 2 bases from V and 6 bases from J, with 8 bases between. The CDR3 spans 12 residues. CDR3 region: CASSLHRAEAFF. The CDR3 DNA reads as TGTGCCAGCAGCTTACACAGGGCTGAAGCTTTCTTT.

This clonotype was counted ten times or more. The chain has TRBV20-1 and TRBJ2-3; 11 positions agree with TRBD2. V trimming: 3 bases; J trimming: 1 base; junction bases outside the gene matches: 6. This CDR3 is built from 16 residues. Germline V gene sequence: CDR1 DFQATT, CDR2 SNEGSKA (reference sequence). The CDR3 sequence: CSARKLAGGGTDTQYF. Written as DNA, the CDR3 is TGCAGTGCTAGGAAGCTAGCGGGAGGAGGCACAGATACGCAGTATTTT.

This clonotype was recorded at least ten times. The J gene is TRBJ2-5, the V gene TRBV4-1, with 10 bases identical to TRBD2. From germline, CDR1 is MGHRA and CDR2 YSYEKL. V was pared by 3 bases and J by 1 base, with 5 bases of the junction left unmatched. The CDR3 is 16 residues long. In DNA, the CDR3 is TGCGCCAGCAGCCAGGTGGGACTAGCGATCCAAGAGACCCAGTACTTC. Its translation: CASSQVGLAIQETQYF.

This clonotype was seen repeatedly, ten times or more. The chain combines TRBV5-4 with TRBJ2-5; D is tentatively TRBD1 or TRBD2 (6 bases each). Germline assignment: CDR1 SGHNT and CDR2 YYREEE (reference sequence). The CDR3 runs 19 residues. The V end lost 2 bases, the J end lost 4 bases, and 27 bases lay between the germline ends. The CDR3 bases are TGTGCCAGCAGCTTAAGCGCGGGAAGGGGGTCTCGAGCGGGAGAGACCCAGTACTTC. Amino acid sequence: CASSLSAGRGSRAGETQYF.

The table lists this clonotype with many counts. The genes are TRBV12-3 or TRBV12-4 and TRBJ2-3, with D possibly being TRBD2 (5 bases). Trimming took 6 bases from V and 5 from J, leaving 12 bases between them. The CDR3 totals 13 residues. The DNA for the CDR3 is TGTGCCAGCAGCAAACGTGGGAGAGATACGCAGTATTTT. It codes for CASSKRGRDTQYF.

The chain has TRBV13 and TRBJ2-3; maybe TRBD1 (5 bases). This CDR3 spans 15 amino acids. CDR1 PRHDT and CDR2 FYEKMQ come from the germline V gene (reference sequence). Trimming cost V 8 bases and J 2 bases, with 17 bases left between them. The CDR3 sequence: CASRPQGSSTDTQYF. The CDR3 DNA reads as TGTGCCAGCCGCCCGCAGGGAAGTTCCACAGATACGCAGTATTTT.

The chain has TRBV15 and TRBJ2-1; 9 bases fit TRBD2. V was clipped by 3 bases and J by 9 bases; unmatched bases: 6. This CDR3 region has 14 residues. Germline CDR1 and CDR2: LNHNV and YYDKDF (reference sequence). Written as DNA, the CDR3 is TGTGCCACCAGCAGTAGCGGGAGCGAACGTGAGCAGTTCTTC. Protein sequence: CATSSSGSEREQFF.

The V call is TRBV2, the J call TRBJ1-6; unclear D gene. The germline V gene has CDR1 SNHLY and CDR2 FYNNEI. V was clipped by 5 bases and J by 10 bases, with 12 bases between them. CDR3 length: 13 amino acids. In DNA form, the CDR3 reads TGTGCCAGCAGTATTGAGTCGGACTCACCCCTCCACTTT. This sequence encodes CASSIESDSPLHF.